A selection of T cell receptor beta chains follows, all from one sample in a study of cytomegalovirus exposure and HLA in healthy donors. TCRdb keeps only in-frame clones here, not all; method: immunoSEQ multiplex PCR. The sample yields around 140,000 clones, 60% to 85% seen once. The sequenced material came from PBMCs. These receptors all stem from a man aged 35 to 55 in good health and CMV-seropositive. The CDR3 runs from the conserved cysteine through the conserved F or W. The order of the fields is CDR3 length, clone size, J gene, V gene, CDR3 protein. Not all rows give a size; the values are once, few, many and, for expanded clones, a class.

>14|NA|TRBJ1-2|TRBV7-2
CASSLAWTGYGYTF
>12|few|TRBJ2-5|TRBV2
CASGTGIETQYF
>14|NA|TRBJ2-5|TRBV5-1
CASSPGTRKETQYF
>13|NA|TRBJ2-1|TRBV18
CASSVQGRNEQFF
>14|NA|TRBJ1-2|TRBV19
CASSIQGANYGYTF
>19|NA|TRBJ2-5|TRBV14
CASSHTVRVRKGLQETQYF
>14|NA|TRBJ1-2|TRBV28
CASSQDQGIGGYTF
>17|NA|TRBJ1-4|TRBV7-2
CASSPRTGRLTNEKLFF
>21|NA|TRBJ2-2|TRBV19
CASSSLLLGQGDPANTGELFF
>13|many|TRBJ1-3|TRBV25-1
CASSDLQGNTIYF
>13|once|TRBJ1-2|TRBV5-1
CASSFGTFYGYTF
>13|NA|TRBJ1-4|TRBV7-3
CASSPGVGEKLFF
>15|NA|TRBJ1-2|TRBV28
CASSLDRGRFSGYTF
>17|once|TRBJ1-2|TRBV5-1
CASSLGPQGGDLLGYTF
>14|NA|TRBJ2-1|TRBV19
CASGGRGSYNEQFF
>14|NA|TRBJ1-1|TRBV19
CASSIAPGATEAFF
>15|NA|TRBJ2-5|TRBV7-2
CASSLFPGYQETQYF
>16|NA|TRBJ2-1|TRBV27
CASSDSGLAGANEQFF
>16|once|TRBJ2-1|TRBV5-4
CASSQRTTNSYNEQFF
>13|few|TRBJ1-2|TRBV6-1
CASIGSLNYGYTF
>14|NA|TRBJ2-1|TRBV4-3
CASSNLRGGNEQFF
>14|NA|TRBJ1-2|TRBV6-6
CASSSPGLRYGYTF
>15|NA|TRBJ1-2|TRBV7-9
CASSPGTGRANGYTF
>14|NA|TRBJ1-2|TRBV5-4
CASSFSGTGRGYTF
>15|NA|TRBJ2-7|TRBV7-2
CASERAGQFSYEQYF
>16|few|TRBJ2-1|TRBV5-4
CASSLAASGIYNEQFF
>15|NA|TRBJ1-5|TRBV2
CASSRDRDSNQPQHF
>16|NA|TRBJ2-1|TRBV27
CASSLGTSGGYNEQFF
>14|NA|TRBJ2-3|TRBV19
CASSIRGRGDTQYF
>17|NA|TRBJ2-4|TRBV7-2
CASSLALTGGAKNIQYF
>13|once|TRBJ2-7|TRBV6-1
CASEDNWDYEQYF